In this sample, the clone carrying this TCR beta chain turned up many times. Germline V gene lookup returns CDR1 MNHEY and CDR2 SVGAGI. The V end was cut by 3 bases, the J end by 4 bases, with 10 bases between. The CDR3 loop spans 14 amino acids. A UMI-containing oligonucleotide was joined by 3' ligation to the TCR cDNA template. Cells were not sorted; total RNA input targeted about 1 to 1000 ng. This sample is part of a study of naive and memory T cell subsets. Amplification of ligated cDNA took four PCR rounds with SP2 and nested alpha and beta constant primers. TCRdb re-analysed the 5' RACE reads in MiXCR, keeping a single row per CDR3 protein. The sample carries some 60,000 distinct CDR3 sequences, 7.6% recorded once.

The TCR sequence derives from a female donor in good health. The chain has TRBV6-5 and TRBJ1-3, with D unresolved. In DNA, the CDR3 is TGTGCCAGCAGTTATCGCTCAGTCGGAAACACCATATATTTT. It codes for CASSYRSVGNTIYF.